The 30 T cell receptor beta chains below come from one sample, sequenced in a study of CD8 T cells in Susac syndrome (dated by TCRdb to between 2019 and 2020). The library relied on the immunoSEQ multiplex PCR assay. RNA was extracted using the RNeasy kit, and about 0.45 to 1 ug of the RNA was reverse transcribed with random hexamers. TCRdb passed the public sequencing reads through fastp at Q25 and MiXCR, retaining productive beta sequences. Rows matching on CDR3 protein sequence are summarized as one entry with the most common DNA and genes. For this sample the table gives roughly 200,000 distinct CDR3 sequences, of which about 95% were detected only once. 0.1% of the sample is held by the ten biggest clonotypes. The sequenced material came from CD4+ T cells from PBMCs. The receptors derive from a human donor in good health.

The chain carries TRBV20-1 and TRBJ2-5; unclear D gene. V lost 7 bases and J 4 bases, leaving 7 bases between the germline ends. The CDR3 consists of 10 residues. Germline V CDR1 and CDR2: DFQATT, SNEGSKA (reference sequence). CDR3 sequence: CSVLGETQYF. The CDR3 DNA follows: TGCAGTGTGCTGGGAGAGACCCAGTACTTC.

The CDR3 coding sequence is TGTGCCAGCAGTCTCCCCGGACTGTATGCAACCTACGAGCAGTACTTC. Protein product: CASSLPGLYATYEQYF. This sequence joins TRBV28 and TRBJ2-7, with D tentatively TRBD2 (5 bases). V dropped 5 bases and J dropped 2 bases, with 19 bases sitting between them. CDR1 and CDR2 from the germline V gene are MDHEN and SYDVKM. The CDR3 covers 16 residues.

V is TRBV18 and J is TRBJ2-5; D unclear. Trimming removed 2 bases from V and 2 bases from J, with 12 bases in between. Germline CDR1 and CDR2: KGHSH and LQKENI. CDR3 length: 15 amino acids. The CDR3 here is CASSPGGRVQETQYF. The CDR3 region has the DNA TGTGCCAGCTCACCAGGTGGACGGGTACAAGAGACCCAGTACTTC.

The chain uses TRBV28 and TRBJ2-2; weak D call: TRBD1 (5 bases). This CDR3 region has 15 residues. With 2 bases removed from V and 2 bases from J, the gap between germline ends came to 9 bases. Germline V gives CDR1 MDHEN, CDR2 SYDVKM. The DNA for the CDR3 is TGTGCCAGCAGTTTAATAGACAGAAACACCGGGGAGCTGTTTTTT. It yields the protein CASSLIDRNTGELFF. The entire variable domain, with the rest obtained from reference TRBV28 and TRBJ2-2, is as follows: DVKVTQSSRYLVKRTGEKVFLECVQDMDHENMFWYRQDPGLGLRLIYFSYDVKMKEKGDIPEGYSVSREKKERFSLILESASTNQTSMYLCASSLIDRNTGELFFGEGSRLTVL.

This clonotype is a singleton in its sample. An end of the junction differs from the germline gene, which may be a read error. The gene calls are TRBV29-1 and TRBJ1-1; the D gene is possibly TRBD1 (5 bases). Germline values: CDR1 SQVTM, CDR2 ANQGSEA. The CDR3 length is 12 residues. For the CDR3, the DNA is TGCAGCGTTGACTATACGGGGGGTGAATCTTTCTTT. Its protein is CSVDYTGGESFF.

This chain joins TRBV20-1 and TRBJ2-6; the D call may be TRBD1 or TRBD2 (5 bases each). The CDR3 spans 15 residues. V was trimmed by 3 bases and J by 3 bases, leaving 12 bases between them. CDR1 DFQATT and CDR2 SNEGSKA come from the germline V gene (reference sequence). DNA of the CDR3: TGCAGTGCTAGGGGGCGGGTATTTGGGGCCAACGTCCTGACTTTC. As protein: CSARGRVFGANVLTF.

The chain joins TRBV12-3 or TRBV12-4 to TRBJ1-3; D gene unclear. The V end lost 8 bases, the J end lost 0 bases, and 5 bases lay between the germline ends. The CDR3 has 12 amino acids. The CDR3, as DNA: TGTGCCAGCCCCAGCTCTGGAAACACCATATATTTT. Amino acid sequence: CASPSSGNTIYF.

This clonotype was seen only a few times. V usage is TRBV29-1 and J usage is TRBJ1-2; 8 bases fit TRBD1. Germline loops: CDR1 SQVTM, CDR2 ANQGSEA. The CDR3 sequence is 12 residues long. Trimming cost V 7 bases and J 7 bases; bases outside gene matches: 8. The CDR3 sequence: CSGDRGGGGYTF. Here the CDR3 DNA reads TGCAGCGGTGACAGGGGAGGGGGTGGCTACACCTTC.

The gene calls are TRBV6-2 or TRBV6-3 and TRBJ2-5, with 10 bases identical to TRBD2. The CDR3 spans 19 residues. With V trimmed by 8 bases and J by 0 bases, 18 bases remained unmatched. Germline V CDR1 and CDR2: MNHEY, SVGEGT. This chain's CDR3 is CASSERGGLAARYQETQYF. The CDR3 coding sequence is TGTGCCAGCTCGGAGCGGGGCGGACTAGCGGCAAGGTACCAAGAGACCCAGTACTTC.

For the CDR3, the DNA is TGTGCCAGCAGCCAGGCACGGGAGAGGGGCAGCGAGCAGTACTTC. Its protein is CASSQARERGSEQYF. The V and J genes are TRBV3-1 and TRBJ2-7, with D perhaps TRBD2 (6 bases). CDR1 and CDR2 (germline): LGHDT, YNNKEL (reference sequence). CDR3 size: 15 residues. V was shortened by 3 bases and J by 6 bases, with 18 bases between the two germline ends.

The CDR3 bases are TGCGCCAGCAGCTTGGTAGGGTCCCAAGAGACCCAGTACTTC. Protein: CASSLVGSQETQYF. The chain employs TRBV5-1 and TRBJ2-5; D is uncertain. V dropped 0 bases and J dropped 1 base, with 7 bases sitting between them. This CDR3 contains 14 residues. Germline CDR1 is SGHRS and CDR2 is YFSETQ.

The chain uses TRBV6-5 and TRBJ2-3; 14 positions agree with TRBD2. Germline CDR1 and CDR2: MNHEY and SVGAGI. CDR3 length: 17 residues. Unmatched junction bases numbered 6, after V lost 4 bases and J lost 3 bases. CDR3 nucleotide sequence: TGTGCCAGCAGTTCGGGACTAGCGGGAGTCTCAACAGATACGCAGTATTTT. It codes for CASSSGLAGVSTDTQYF.

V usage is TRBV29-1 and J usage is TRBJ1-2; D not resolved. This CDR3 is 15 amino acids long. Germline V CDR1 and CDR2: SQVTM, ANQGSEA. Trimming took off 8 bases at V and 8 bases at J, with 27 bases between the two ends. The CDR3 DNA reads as TGCAGCATCTACCCTAGGGTTGCAGAGAATTTCGGCTACACCTTC. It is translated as CSIYPRVAENFGYTF.

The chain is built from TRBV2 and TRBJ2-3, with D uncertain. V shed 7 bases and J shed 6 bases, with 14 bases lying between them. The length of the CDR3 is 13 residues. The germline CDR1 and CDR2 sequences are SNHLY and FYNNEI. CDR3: CASTLGSLDTQYF. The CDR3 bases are TGTGCCAGCACCCTGGGGTCGCTGGATACGCAGTATTTT.

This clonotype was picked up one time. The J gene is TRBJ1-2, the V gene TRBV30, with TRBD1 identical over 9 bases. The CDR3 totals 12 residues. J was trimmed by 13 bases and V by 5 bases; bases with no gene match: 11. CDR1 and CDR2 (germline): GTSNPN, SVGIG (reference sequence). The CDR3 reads CAWPDRGKRFTF. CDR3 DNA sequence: TGTGCCTGGCCCGACAGGGGGAAGCGGTTCACCTTC. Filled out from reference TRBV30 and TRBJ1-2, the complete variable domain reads SQTIHQWPATLVQPVGSPLSLECTVEGTSNPNLYWYRQAAGRGLQLLFYSVGIGQISSEVPQNLSASRPQDRQFILSSKKLLLSDSGFYLCAWPDRGKRFTFGSGTRLTVV.

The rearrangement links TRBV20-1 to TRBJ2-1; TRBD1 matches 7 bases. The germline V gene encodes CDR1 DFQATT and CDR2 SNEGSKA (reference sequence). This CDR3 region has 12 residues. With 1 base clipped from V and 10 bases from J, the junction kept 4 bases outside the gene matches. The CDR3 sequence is CSARGQGWEQFF. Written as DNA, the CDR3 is TGCAGTGCTAGAGGACAGGGATGGGAGCAGTTCTTC.

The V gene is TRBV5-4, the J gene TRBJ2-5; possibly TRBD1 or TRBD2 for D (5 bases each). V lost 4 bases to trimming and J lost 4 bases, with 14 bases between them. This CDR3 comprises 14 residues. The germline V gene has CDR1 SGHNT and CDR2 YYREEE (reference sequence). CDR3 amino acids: CASSEPGARETQYF. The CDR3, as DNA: TGTGCCAGCAGCGAACCCGGGGCTCGAGAGACCCAGTACTTC.

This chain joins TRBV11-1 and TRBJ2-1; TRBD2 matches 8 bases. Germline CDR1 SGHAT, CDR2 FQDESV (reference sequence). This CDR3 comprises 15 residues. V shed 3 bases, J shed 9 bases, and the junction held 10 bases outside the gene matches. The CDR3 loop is CASSFPGTSHIEQFF. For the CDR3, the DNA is TGTGCCAGCAGCTTCCCCGGGACTAGTCACATTGAGCAGTTCTTC.

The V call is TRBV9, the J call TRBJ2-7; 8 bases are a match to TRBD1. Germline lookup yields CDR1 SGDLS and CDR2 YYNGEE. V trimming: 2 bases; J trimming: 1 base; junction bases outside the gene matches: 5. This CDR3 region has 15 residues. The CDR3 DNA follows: TGTGCCAGCAGCGTGGCCGGACAGGGATCCTACGAGCAGTACTTC. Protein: CASSVAGQGSYEQYF.

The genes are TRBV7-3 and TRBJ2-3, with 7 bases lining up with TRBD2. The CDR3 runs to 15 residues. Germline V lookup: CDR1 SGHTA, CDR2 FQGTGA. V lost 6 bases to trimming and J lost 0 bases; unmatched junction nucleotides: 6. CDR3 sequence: CASRKLAASTDTQYF. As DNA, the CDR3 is TGTGCCAGCAGAAAGCTAGCGGCTAGCACAGATACGCAGTATTTT.

CDR3: CASSQDGGHTEAFF. Here the CDR3 DNA reads TGCGCCAGCAGCCAAGATGGAGGGCACACTGAAGCTTTCTTT. The gene calls are TRBV4-3 and TRBJ1-1, with D uncertain. CDR1 LGHNA and CDR2 YSLEER come from the germline V gene. The CDR3 is 14 amino acids. V was cut by 0 bases and J by 3 bases, with 8 bases left in between.

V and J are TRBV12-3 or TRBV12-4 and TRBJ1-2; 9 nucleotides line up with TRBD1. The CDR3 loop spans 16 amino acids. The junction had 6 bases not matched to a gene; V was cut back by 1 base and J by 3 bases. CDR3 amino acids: CASSLGDRAFDYGYTF. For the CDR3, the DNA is TGTGCCAGCAGTTTAGGGGACAGGGCTTTCGACTATGGCTACACCTTC.

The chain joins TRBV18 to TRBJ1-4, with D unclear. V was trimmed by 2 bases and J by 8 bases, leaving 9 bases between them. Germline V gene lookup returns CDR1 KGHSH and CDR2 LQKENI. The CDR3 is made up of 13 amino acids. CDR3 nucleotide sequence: TGTGCCAGCTCACCAGGGCTAGGCGAAAAACTGTTTTTT. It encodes CASSPGLGEKLFF.

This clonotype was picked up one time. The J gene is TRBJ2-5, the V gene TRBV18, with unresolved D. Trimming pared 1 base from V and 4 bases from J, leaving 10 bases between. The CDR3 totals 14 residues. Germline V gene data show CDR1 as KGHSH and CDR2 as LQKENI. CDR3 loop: CASSPRPSPETQYF. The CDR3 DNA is TGTGCCAGCTCACCACGACCTAGTCCAGAGACCCAGTACTTC.

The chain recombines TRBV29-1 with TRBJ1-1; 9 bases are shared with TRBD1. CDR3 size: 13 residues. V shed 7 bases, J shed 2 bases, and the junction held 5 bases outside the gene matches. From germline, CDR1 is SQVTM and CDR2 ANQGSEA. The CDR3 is CSAATGGNTEAFF. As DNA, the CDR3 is TGCAGCGCTGCGACAGGGGGTAACACTGAAGCTTTCTTT.

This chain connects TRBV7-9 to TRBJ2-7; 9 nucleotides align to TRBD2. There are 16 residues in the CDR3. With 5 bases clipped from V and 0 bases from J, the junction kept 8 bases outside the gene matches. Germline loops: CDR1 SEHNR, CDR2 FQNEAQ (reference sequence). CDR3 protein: CASSERSSGVSYEQYF. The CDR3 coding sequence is TGTGCCAGCAGCGAGAGATCTAGCGGGGTCTCCTACGAGCAGTACTTC. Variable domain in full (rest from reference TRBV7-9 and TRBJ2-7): DTGVSQNPRHKITKRGQNVTFRCDPISEHNRLYWYRQTLGQGPEFLTYFQNEAQLEKSRLLSDRFSAERPKGSFSTLEIQRTEQGDSAMYLCASSERSSGVSYEQYFGPGTRLTVT.

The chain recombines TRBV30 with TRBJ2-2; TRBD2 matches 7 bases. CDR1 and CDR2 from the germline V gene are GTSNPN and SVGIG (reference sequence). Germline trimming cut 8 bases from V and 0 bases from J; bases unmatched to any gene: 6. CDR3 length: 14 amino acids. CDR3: CAGRAGSNTGELFF. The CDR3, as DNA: TGTGCCGGCCGAGCGGGGTCGAACACCGGGGAGCTGTTTTTT.

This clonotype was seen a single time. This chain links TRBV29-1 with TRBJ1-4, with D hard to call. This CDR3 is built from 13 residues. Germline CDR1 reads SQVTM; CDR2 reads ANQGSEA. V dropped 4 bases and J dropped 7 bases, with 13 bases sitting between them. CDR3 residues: CSVGVGGSEKLFF. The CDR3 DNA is TGCAGCGTTGGTGTGGGCGGAAGTGAAAAACTGTTTTTT. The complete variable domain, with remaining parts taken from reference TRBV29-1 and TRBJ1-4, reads SAVISQKPSRDICQRGTSLTIQCQVDSQVTMMFWYRQQPGQSLTLIATANQGSEATYESGFVIDKFPISRPNLTFSTLTVSNMSPEDSSIYLCSVGVGGSEKLFFGSGTQLSVL.

Written as DNA, the CDR3 is TGCAGCGTCGTCGCCACATGGACGGGCTACAATGAGCAGTTCTTC. The encoded protein is CSVVATWTGYNEQFF. V usage is TRBV29-1 and J usage is TRBJ2-1, with unresolved D. Germline CDR1 is SQVTM and CDR2 is ANQGSEA. The CDR3 consists of 15 residues. V lost 6 bases and J 3 bases, leaving 18 bases between the germline ends.

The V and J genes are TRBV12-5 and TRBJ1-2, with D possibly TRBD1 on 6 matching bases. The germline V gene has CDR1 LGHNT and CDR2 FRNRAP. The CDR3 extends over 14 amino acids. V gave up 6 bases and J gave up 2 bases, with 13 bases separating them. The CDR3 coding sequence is TGTGCTAGTGGCCGAGGGGGGGAGAACTATGGCTACACCTTC. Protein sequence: CASGRGGENYGYTF.